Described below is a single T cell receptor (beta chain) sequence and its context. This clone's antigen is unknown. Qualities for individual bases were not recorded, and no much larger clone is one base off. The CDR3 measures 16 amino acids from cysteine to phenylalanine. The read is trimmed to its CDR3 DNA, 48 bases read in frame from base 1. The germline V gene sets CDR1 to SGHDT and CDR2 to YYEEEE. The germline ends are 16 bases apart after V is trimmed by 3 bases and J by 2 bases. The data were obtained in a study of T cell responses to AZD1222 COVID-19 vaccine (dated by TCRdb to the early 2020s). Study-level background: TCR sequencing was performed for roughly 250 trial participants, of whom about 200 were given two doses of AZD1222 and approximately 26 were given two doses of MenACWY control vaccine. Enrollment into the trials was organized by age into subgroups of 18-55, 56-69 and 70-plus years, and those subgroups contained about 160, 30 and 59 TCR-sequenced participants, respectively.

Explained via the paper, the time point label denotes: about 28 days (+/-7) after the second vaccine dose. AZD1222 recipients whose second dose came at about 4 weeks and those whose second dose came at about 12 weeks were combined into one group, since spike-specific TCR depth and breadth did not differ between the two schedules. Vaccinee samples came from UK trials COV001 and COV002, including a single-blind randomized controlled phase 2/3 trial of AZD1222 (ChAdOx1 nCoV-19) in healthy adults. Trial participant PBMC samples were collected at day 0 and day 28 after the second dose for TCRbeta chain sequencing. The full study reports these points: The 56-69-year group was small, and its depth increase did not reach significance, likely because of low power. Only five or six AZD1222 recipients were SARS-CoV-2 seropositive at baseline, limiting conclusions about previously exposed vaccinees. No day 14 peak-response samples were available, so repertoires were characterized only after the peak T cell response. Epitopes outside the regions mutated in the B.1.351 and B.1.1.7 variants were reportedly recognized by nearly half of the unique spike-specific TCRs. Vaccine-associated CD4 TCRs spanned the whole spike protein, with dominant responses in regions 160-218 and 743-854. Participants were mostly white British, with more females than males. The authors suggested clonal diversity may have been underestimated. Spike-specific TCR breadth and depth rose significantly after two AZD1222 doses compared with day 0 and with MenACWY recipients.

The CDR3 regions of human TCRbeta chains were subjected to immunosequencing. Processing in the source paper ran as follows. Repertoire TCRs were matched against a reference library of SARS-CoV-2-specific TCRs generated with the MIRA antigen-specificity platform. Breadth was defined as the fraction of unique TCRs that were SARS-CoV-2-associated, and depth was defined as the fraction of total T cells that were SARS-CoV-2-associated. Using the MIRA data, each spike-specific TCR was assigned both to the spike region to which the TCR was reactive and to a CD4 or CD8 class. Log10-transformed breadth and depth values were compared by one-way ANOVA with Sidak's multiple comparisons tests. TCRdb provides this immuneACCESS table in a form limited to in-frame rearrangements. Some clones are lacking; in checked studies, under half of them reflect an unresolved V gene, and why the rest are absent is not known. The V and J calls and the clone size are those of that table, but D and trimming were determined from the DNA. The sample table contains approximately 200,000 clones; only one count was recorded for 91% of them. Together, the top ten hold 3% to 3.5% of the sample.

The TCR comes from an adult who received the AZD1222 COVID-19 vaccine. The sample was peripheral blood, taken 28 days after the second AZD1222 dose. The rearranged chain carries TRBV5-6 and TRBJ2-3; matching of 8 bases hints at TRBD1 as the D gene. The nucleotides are TGTGCCAGCAGCTATTTACAGGGGGGGATCACAGATACGCAGTATTTT. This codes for CASSYLQGGITDTQYF.